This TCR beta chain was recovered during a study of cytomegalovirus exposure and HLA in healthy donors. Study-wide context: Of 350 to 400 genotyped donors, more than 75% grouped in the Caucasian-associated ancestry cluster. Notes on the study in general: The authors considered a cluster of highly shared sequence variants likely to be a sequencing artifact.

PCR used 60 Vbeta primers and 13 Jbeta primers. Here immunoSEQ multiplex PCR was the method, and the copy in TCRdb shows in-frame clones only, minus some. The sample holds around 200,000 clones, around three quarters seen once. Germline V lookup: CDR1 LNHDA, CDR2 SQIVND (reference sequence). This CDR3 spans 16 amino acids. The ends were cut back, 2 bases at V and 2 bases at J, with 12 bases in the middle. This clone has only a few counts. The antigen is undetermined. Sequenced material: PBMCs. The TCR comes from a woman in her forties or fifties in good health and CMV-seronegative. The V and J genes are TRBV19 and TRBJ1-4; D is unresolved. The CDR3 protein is CASSIFWARTNEKLFF. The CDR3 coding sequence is TGTGCCAGTAGTATATTTTGGGCCCGGACTAATGAAAAACTGTTTTTT. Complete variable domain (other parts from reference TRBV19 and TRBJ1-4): DGGITQSPKYLFRKEGQNVTLSCEQNLNHDAMYWYRQDPGQGLRLIYYSQIVNDFQKGDIAEGYSVSREKKESFPLTVTSAQKNPTAFYLCASSIFWARTNEKLFFGSGTQLSVL.